This TCR beta chain was recovered during a study of T-cell reconstitution after alpha-beta-depleted transplantation in children. Study-level findings and limits: Diversity and T-cell counts at one year after transplant derived mostly from new T cells. Surviving recipient T cells and thymic progenitors produced the high day-60 TCRbeta diversity seen in some patients. By about two months after transplant, alpha-beta T cells reportedly arose from several hundred graft clones that had expanded.

This clonotype showed up just a few times. Its antigen is not identified. TCRbeta library preparation incorporated unique molecular identifiers. A single record per CDR3 protein comes from TCRdb applying MiXCR to the PCR reads. The sample consists of 780,000 or so distinct CDR3 sequences, around 17% of them appearing once. Sequenced material: PBMCs, mostly from graft donor cells, taken 360 days after TCRalphabeta/CD19-depleted stem cell transplant. The sequence was obtained from a male patient younger than 18 who had a stem cell transplant for acute lymphoblastic leukemia, so the T cells may come from the graft donor.

DNA for the CDR3: TGTGCCACCAGTGATCCTCGGGTCCCCTACAATGAGCAGTTCTTC. Protein: CATSDPRVPYNEQFF. This sequence joins TRBV24-1 and TRBJ2-1, with D unresolved. CDR3 size: 15 residues. CDR1 KGHDR and CDR2 SFDVKD come from the germline V gene. V shed 3 bases and J shed 2 bases, with 10 bases lying between them.